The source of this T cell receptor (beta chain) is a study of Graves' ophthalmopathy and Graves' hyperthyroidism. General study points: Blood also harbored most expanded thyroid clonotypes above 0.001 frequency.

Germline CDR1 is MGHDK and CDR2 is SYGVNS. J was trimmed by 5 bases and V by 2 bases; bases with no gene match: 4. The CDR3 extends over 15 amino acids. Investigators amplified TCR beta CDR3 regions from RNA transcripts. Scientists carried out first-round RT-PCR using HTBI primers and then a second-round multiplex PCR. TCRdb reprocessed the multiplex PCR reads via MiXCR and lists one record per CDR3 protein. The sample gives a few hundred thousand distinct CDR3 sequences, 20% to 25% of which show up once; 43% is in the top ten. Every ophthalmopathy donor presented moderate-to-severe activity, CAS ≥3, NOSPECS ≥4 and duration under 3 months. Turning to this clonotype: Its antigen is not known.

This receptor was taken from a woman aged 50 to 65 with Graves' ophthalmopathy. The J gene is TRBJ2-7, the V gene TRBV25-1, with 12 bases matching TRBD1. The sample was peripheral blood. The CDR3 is CASSEPGQGADEQYF. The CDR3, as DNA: TGTGCCAGCAGTGAACCGGGACAGGGGGCTGACGAGCAGTACTTC.